Listed here are 29 T cell receptor beta chains from one sample, sequenced in a study of cytomegalovirus exposure and HLA in healthy donors. PCR amplification relied on 60 Vbeta primers (plus 13 Jbeta primers). Repertoires were generated with immunoSEQ multiplex PCR, while TCRdb's copy carries only in-frame clones and drops some. The sample records roughly 130,000 clones, less than 85% being singletons. Sequenced input: PBMCs. These receptors were obtained from a middle-aged woman in good health and CMV-seropositive.

The rearrangement joins TRBV7-9 to TRBJ1-1, with 7 bases that match TRBD1. Unmatched junction bases numbered 7, after V lost 4 bases and J lost 5 bases. The germline V gene has CDR1 SEHNR and CDR2 FQNEAQ (reference sequence). This CDR3 has 14 residues. CDR3 coding DNA: TGTGCCAGCAGCTCTTACAGGGGTAATACTGAAGCTTTCTTT. This gives the protein CASSSYRGNTEAFF.

This chain uses TRBV19 with TRBJ2-7; D possibly corresponds to TRBD2 (6 bases). Trimming took off 6 bases at V and 6 bases at J, with 12 bases between the two ends. CDR3 length: 12 amino acids. In germline, CDR1 is LNHDA, CDR2 SQIVND (reference sequence). The CDR3 protein is CASSPGVAEQYF. The CDR3 region has the DNA TGTGCCAGTAGCCCGGGGGTGGCCGAGCAGTACTTC.

The chain recombines TRBV18 with TRBJ1-2; D perhaps matches TRBD1 (5 bases). V shed 3 bases and J shed 6 bases, with 23 bases lying between them. The germline gives CDR1 KGHSH, CDR2 LQKENI. The CDR3 has 17 residues. DNA of the CDR3: TGTGCCAGCTCACCTCCGGGACTGGGGGTCACCCTAAATGGCTACACCTTC. This translates into CASSPPGLGVTLNGYTF.

A word on this clone: Mismatch with germline at one junction end may stem from a read error. The gene calls are TRBV6-1 and TRBJ2-7; D possibly corresponds to TRBD1 (5 bases). The V gene's germline CDR1 is MNHNS and CDR2 SASEGT. The CDR3 is 14 residues long. This CDR3 is CASSSDSYSSEQYF. CDR3 nucleotide sequence: TGTGCCAGCAGTAGCGACAGCTATTCCTCCGAGCAGTACTTC.

The CDR3 protein is CASSISPTGGWDEQFF. In nucleotides, the CDR3 is TGTGCCAGTAGTATAAGCCCGACAGGGGGCTGGGATGAGCAGTTCTTC. This rearrangement joins TRBV19 to TRBJ2-1; TRBD1 matches 10 bases. Per the germline V gene, CDR1 is LNHDA and CDR2 is SQIVND (reference sequence). V lost 2 bases, J lost 8 bases, and 9 bases stayed unmatched. This CDR3 contains 16 residues.

The rearrangement uses TRBV5-1 and TRBJ1-2, with TRBD1 matching 9 bases. CDR3 length equals 13 residues. V shed 4 bases and J 8 bases; nucleotides not matched to a gene: 6. Germline V gives CDR1 SGHRS, CDR2 YFSETQ. This chain's CDR3 is CASSPGQGRGYTF. CDR3 nucleotide sequence: TGCGCCAGCAGCCCCGGACAGGGGCGAGGCTACACCTTC. The full variable domain, in which reference TRBV5-1 and TRBJ1-2 provide the parts outside the CDR3, is KAGVTQTPRYLIKTRGQQVTLSCSPISGHRSVSWYQQTPGQGLQFLFEYFSETQRNKGNFPGRFSGRQFSNSRSEMNVSTLELGDSALYLCASSPGQGRGYTFGSGTRLTVV.

The chain combines TRBV27 with TRBJ2-1, with TRBD1 as a possible D gene (6 bases). The V gene lost 2 bases and the J gene lost 4 bases, with 15 bases spanning the gap. CDR1 is MNHEY, CDR2 SMNVEV, per germline (reference sequence). The CDR3 covers 16 residues. CDR3 protein: CASSLRGVTGYNEQFF. The DNA for the CDR3 is TGTGCCAGCAGTTTACGTGGTGTGACAGGTTACAATGAGCAGTTCTTC.

The J gene is TRBJ1-1, the V gene TRBV19; no clear D. The CDR3 length is 13 residues. The germline CDR1 and CDR2 sequences are LNHDA and SQIVND (reference sequence). Trimming removed 2 bases at V and 3 bases at J, with 7 bases between. For the CDR3, the DNA is TGTGCCAGTAGTATACAGGCCTACACTGAAGCTTTCTTT. Encoded protein: CASSIQAYTEAFF.

The rearrangement uses TRBV30 and TRBJ2-2; TRBD2 matches 9 bases. The ends lost 0 bases at V and 8 bases at J; junction bases unmatched: 7. From germline, CDR1 is GTSNPN and CDR2 SVGIG (reference sequence). CDR3 size: 15 residues. CDR3 in DNA: TGTGCCTGGAGTGTACTGGCTAGCGGGACTGGGGAGCTGTTTTTT. This gives the protein CAWSVLASGTGELFF.

The gene calls are TRBV18 and TRBJ2-7, with TRBD1 matching over 9 bases. Germline V gene lookup returns CDR1 KGHSH and CDR2 LQKENI. Unmatched junction bases numbered 11, after V lost 6 bases and J lost 2 bases. CDR3 size: 16 residues. The CDR3 nucleotides are TGTGCCAGCTCGCCTAATGACAGGGGGATTCCCTACGAGCAGTACTTC. Encoded protein: CASSPNDRGIPYEQYF. The full variable domain, rest sourced from reference TRBV18 and TRBJ2-7, is NAGVMQNPRHLVRRRGQEARLRCSPMKGHSHVYWYRQLPEEGLKFMVYLQKENIIDESGMPKERFSAEFPKEGPSILRIQQVVRGDSAAYFCASSPNDRGIPYEQYFGPGTRLTVT.

The rearrangement joins TRBV30 to TRBJ1-6; 8 positions agree with TRBD1. The V and J ends lost 3 bases and 7 bases, in that order; junction bases with no gene match: 5. The CDR3 runs 14 residues. Germline CDR1 reads GTSNPN; CDR2 reads SVGIG (reference sequence). CDR3 sequence (DNA): TGTGCCTGGAGAACCGGGACAGGAAATTCACCCCTCCACTTT. This codes for CAWRTGTGNSPLHF.

The chain joins TRBV7-8 to TRBJ1-1; 10 nucleotides line up with TRBD1. This CDR3 is 16 amino acids long. With 5 bases clipped from V and 1 base from J, the junction kept 7 bases outside the gene matches. The germline CDR1 and CDR2 sequences are SGHVS and FQNEAQ. CDR3 region: CASSPRQGATNTEAFF. The CDR3 region has the DNA TGTGCCAGCAGCCCTCGACAGGGGGCCACGAACACTGAAGCTTTCTTT.

CDR3 sequence: CAISESGTGTEQYF. The CDR3 nucleotides read TGTGCCATCAGTGAGTCTGGGACAGGGACCGAGCAGTACTTC. The gene calls are TRBV10-3 and TRBJ2-7, with 9 bases aligning to TRBD1. This CDR3 comprises 14 residues. V dropped 0 bases and J dropped 6; count of bases not matched to a gene: 3. CDR1 ENHRY and CDR2 SYGVKD come from the germline V gene.

This rearrangement joins TRBV19 to TRBJ2-1; a possible D gene is TRBD2 (5 bases). V dropped 0 bases and J dropped 9 bases, with 12 bases sitting between them. Germline V gene data show CDR1 as LNHDA and CDR2 as SQIVND (reference sequence). CDR3 length: 14 amino acids. Here the CDR3 reads CASSIDLAQSEQFF. The CDR3 coding sequence is TGTGCCAGTAGTATAGATCTAGCACAGAGTGAGCAGTTCTTC. The full variable domain, completed using reference TRBV19 and TRBJ2-1, is DGGITQSPKYLFRKEGQNVTLSCEQNLNHDAMYWYRQDPGQGLRLIYYSQIVNDFQKGDIAEGYSVSREKKESFPLTVTSAQKNPTAFYLCASSIDLAQSEQFFGPGTRLTVL.

V is TRBV7-2 and J is TRBJ1-1; the D gene is possibly TRBD1 (5 bases). The CDR3 totals 14 residues. Trimming removed 1 base at V and 8 bases at J, with 14 bases between. Germline V CDR1 and CDR2: SGHTA, FQGNSA. CDR3 sequence (DNA): TGTGCCAGCAGCTTAGATGCAGGGCCCCAAGAAGCTTTCTTT. Amino acid sequence: CASSLDAGPQEAFF.

V gene TRBV7-2 combines with J gene TRBJ1-5; 10 positions match TRBD1. CDR3 length: 14 amino acids. The germline V gene encodes CDR1 SGHTA and CDR2 FQGNSA. With V trimmed by 5 bases and J by 7 bases, 5 bases remained unmatched. CDR3 DNA sequence: TGTGCCAGCAGCAGGGACAGGGGCGGGCAGCCCCAGCATTTT. Its protein is CASSRDRGGQPQHF.

The sample holds a few counts of this clone. The chain employs TRBV7-9 and TRBJ2-7, with D possibly TRBD2 on 6 matching bases. CDR3 length: 15 amino acids. The germline V gene encodes CDR1 SEHNR and CDR2 FQNEAQ (reference sequence). V lost 3 bases, J lost 1 base, and 13 bases lay in between. The CDR3 DNA reads TGTGCCAGCAGCTTTTTCCGGGACTCGTCCTACGAGCAGTACTTC. Protein: CASSFFRDSSYEQYF.

In this sample, this clone turned up a few times. The chain couples TRBV15 to TRBJ1-6; TRBD1 aligns across 11 bases. Per the germline V gene, CDR1 is LNHNV and CDR2 is YYDKDF (reference sequence). The J segment lost 7 bases and the V segment lost 1 base, leaving 6 bases of the junction unmatched. The CDR3 is 17 residues long. Here the CDR3 DNA reads TGTGCCACCAGCAGAGGTGGACAGGGGGCTAGGAATTCACCCCTCCACTTT. It yields the protein CATSRGGQGARNSPLHF.

The rearrangement links TRBV5-6 to TRBJ2-6, with TRBD2 identical over 8 bases. Trimming at V came to 5 bases and at J to 0 bases, leaving 1 base not matched to a gene. Germline-derived CDR1 and CDR2 are SGHDT and YYEEEE. The CDR3 length is 15 residues. The CDR3 sequence: CASSRGGSGANVLTF. Written as DNA, the CDR3 is TGTGCCAGCAGTCGGGGGGGCTCTGGGGCCAACGTCCTGACTTTC. Full variable domain (rest looked up from reference TRBV5-6 and TRBJ2-6): DAGVTQSPTHLIKTRGQQVTLRCSPKSGHDTVSWYQQALGQGPQFIFQYYEEEERQRGNFPDRFSGHQFPNYSSELNVNALLLGDSALYLCASSRGGSGANVLTFGAGSRLTVL.

V gene TRBV10-3 combines with J gene TRBJ1-2; the D gene is possibly TRBD1 (6 bases). V gave up 0 bases and J gave up 8 bases, with 10 bases separating them. The CDR3 covers 13 residues. Germline lookup yields CDR1 ENHRY and CDR2 SYGVKD. CDR3: CAISESQGEGYTF. The CDR3 nucleotides are TGTGCCATCAGTGAGTCACAGGGTGAAGGCTACACCTTC.

The chain has TRBV7-2 and TRBJ1-1, with 8 positions matching TRBD1. The V gene's germline CDR1 is SGHTA and CDR2 FQGNSA. The CDR3 has 13 residues. Germline trimming cut 5 bases from V and 4 bases from J; bases unmatched to any gene: 3. CDR3 in amino acids: CASSQGARTEAFF. CDR3 bases: TGTGCCAGCAGCCAGGGGGCGCGCACTGAAGCTTTCTTT.

This clone was detected only a few times. The chain couples TRBV5-4 to TRBJ1-6, with a weak D call TRBD1 (5 bases). Per the germline V gene, CDR1 is SGHNT and CDR2 is YYREEE (reference sequence). V was shortened by 0 bases and J by 4 bases, with 11 bases between the two germline ends. The CDR3 is 16 residues long. CDR3 loop: CASSLGGVRYNSPLHF. The CDR3 DNA sequence: TGTGCCAGCAGCTTGGGGGGGGTGCGTTATAATTCACCCCTCCACTTT.

The rearrangement links TRBV19 to TRBJ1-6, with 9 positions matching TRBD1. The length of the CDR3 is 16 residues. V shed 7 bases and J 7 bases; nucleotides not matched to a gene: 11. Germline CDR1 is LNHDA and CDR2 is SQIVND (reference sequence). CDR3 sequence: CASKNSGTGKNSPLHF. CDR3 DNA sequence: TGTGCCAGTAAAAACTCCGGGACAGGGAAGAATTCACCCCTCCACTTT. Together with reference TRBV19 and TRBJ1-6, the CDR3 gives the full variable domain: DGGITQSPKYLFRKEGQNVTLSCEQNLNHDAMYWYRQDPGQGLRLIYYSQIVNDFQKGDIAEGYSVSREKKESFPLTVTSAQKNPTAFYLCASKNSGTGKNSPLHFGNGTRLTVT.

The chain is built from TRBV6-1 and TRBJ2-7; D might be TRBD2 (6 bases). V was pared by 4 bases and J by 0 bases, with 10 bases between. Looked up from germline, CDR1 is MNHNS and CDR2 is SASEGT. The CDR3 extends over 14 amino acids. CDR3 nucleotide sequence: TGTGCCAGCAGTGGCCTAGCGAGCTCCTACGAGCAGTACTTC. Translation gives CASSGLASSYEQYF.

The chain is built from TRBV7-6 and TRBJ2-5; D not certain. The CDR3 has 16 residues. Germline CDR1 is SGHVS and CDR2 is FNYEAQ. V lost 2 bases to trimming and J lost 2 bases, with 15 bases between them. DNA for the CDR3: TGTGCCAGCAGCTTATTCGGTACTGCGGTTCAAGAGACCCAGTACTTC. Its protein product is CASSLFGTAVQETQYF.

The V gene is TRBV2, the J gene TRBJ2-5, with 8 nucleotides matching TRBD2. Germline CDR1 is SNHLY and CDR2 is FYNNEI. The junction had 9 bases not matched to a gene; V was cut back by 6 bases and J by 6 bases. The CDR3 length is 14 residues. CDR3 sequence (DNA): TGTGCCAGCAGCATCCAAGCGGGGGTTAAGACCCAGTACTTC. Translating gives CASSIQAGVKTQYF.

The chain links TRBV7-3 to TRBJ2-3, with 9 bases aligning to TRBD2. Germline CDR1 and CDR2: SGHTA and FQGTGA. With 5 bases clipped from V and 9 bases from J, the junction kept 15 bases outside the gene matches. This CDR3 region has 16 residues. The CDR3 DNA sequence: TGTGCCAGCAGCCCTGGGGCTAGCGGGAAGATCGGCACGCAGTATTTT. Protein product: CASSPGASGKIGTQYF.

The rearrangement links TRBV6-1 to TRBJ2-1; TRBD2 matches 7 bases. This CDR3 comprises 16 residues. The trim removed 2 bases at V and 0 bases at J, leaving 4 bases unmatched. Germline lookup yields CDR1 MNHNS and CDR2 SASEGT. The CDR3 spells CASSERLAVSYNEQFF. The CDR3 bases are TGTGCCAGCAGTGAAAGGCTAGCGGTCTCCTACAATGAGCAGTTCTTC.

The chain is built from TRBV28 and TRBJ2-1, with TRBD1 matching over 7 bases. Germline V gene data show CDR1 as MDHEN and CDR2 as SYDVKM. J gave up 5 bases and V 5 bases, and 3 bases lay outside the gene matches. The CDR3 has 13 amino acids. CDR3 in DNA: TGTGCCAGCAGTCCTACAGGGGACAATGAGCAGTTCTTC. Encoded protein: CASSPTGDNEQFF.